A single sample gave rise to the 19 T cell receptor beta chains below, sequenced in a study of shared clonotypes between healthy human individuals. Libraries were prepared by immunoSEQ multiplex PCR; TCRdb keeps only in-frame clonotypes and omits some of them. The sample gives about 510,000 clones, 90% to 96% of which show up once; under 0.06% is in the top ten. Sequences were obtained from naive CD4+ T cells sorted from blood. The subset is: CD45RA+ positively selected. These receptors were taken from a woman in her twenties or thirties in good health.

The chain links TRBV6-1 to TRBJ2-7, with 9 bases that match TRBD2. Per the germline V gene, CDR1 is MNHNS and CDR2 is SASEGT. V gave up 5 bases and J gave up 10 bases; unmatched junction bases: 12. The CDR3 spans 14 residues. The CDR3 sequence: CASSQGLAGPRQYF. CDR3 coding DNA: TGTGCCAGCAGTCAGGGACTAGCAGGACCGAGACAGTACTTC.

CDR3 sequence: CASRKDRGRGNTIYF. CDR3 sequence (DNA): TGTGCCAGCAGGAAGGACAGGGGGAGAGGAAACACCATATATTTT. The rearrangement links TRBV6-5 to TRBJ1-3, with 10 nucleotides matching TRBD1. The CDR3 totals 15 residues. Germline CDR1 is MNHEY and CDR2 is SVGAGI. Losses at the gene ends were 6 bases for V and 4 bases for J; bases not matched to a gene: 6.

The CDR3 spells CASTPPLGGGTKTYEQYF. The DNA for the CDR3 is TGTGCCAGCACTCCCCCTCTGGGCGGGGGAACTAAAACCTACGAGCAGTACTTC. The rearrangement joins TRBV28 to TRBJ2-5, with 7 bases matching TRBD2. The tail of the sequence fits TRBJ2-7 better, so the J call may be wrong. The CDR3 length is 18 residues. CDR1 and CDR2 (germline): MDHEN, SYDVKM.

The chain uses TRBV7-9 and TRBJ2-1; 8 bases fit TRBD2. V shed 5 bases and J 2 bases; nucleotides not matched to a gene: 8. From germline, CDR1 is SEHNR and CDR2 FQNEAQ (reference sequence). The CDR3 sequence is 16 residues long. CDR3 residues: CASSPSWREAYNEQFF. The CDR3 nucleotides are TGTGCCAGCAGCCCGTCCTGGCGGGAGGCCTACAATGAGCAGTTCTTC.

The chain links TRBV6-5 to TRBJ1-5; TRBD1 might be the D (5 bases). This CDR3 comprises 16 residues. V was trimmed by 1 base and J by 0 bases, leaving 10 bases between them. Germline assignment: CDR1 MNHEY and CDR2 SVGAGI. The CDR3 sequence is CASSYLGESSNQPQHF. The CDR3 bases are TGTGCCAGCAGTTACTTGGGGGAAAGTAGCAATCAGCCCCAGCATTTT.

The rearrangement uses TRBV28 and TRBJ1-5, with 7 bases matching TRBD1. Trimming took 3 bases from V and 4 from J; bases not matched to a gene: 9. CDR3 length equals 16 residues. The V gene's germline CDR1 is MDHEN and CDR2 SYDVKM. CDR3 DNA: TGTGCCAGCAGTTTGAAGGGGACAGTTTTAAATCAGCCCCAGCATTTT. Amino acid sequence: CASSLKGTVLNQPQHF.

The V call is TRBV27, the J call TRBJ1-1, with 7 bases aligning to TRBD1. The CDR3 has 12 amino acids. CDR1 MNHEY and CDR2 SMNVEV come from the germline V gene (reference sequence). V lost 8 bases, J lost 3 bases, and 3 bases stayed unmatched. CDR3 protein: CASGDRDTEAFF. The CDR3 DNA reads TGTGCCAGCGGTGACAGGGACACTGAAGCTTTCTTT.

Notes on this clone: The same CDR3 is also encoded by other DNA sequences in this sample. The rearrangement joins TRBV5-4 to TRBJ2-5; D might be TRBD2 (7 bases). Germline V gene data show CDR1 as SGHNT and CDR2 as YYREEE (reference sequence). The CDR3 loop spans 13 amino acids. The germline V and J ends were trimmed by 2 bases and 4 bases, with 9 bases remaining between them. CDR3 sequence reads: CASSLRGGETQYF. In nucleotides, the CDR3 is TGTGCCAGCAGCTTAAGGGGGGGAGAGACCCAGTACTTC.

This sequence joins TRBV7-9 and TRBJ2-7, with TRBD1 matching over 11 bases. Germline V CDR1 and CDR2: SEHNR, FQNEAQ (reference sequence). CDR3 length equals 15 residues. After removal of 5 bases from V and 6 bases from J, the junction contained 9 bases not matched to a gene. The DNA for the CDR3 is TGTGCCAGCAGCAAAGCCGGGACAGGGGGGGTCGAGCAGTACTTC. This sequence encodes CASSKAGTGGVEQYF.

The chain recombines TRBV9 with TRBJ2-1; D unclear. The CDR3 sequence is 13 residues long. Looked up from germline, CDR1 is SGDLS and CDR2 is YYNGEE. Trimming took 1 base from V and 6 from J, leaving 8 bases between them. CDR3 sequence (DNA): TGTGCCAGCAGCGTAAGGTGGGGCAATGAGCAGTTCTTC. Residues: CASSVRWGNEQFF.

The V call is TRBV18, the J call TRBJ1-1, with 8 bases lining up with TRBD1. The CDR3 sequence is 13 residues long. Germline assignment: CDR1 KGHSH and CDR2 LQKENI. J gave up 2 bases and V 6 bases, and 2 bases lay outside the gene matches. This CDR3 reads CASSQGANTEAFF. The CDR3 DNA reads TGTGCCAGCTCTCAGGGGGCCAACACTGAAGCTTTCTTT.

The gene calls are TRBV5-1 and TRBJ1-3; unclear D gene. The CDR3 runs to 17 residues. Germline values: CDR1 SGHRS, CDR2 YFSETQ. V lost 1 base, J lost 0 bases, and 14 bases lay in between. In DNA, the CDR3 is TGCGCCAGCAGCTTGATCAGGCAGACGAGCTCTGGAAACACCATATATTTT. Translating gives CASSLIRQTSSGNTIYF.

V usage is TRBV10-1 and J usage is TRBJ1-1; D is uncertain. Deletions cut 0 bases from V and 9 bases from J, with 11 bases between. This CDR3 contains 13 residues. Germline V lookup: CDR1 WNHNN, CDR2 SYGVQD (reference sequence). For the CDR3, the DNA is TGCGCCAGCAGTGAGTCGGGTCGGGGTCAAGCTTTCTTT. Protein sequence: CASSESGRGQAFF.

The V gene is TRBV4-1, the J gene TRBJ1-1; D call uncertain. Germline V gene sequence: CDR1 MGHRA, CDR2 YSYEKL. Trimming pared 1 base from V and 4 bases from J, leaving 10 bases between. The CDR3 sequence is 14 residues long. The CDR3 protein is CASSQGKGSTEAFF. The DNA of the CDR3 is TGCGCCAGCAGCCAAGGAAAAGGGTCCACTGAAGCTTTCTTT.

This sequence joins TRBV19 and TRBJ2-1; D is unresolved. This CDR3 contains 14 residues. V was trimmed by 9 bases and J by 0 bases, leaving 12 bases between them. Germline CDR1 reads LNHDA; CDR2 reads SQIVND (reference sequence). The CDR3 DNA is TGTGCCAGCAGCGACCAACACTCCTACAATGAGCAGTTCTTC. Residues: CASSDQHSYNEQFF.

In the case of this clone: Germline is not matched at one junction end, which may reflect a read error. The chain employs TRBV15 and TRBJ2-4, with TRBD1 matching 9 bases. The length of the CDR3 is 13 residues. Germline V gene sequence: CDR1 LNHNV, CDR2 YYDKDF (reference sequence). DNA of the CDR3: TGTGCCACCAGCAGAGATCTGAAAGGACAGGGGCACTTC. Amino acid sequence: CATSRDLKGQGHF.

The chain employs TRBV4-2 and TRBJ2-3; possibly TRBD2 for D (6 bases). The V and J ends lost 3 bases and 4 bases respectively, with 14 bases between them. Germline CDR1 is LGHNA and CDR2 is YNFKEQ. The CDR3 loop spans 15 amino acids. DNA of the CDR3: TGTGCCAGCAGCCAGCAGGGAGGTGAGCCAGATACGCAGTATTTT. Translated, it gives CASSQQGGEPDTQYF.

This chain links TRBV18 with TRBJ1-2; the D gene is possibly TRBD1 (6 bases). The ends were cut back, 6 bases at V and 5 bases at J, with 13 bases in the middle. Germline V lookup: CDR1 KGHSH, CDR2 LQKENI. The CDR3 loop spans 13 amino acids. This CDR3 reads CASSPGTRYGYTF. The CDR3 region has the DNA TGTGCCAGCTCTCCGGGGACACGATATGGCTACACCTTC.

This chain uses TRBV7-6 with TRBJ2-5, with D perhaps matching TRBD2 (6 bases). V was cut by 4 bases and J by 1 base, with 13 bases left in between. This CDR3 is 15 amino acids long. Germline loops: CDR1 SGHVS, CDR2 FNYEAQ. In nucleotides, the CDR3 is TGTGCCAGCAGCTCTCCGGGACTGAGCCAAGAGACCCAGTACTTC. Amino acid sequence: CASSSPGLSQETQYF.